This T cell receptor (beta chain) was observed in a study of blood T cells in healthy people across ages. Study-wide findings and caveats: Estimated diversity that came from one million T cells was considered an underestimate. It was not possible, with unsorted PBMCs, to conclusively compare naive and antigen-experienced cells. Naive CD4+ cell counts and diversity both ran higher in long-lived than in aged donors.

With a J-beta primer mix and a sample-barcoded 5' primer, a second PCR ran 7 to 11 cycles. Every cDNA was tagged by a template-switch adaptor with 12 random nucleotides. TCRdb re-analysed the 5' RACE reads in MiXCR, keeping a single row per CDR3 protein. The table includes about 780,000 distinct CDR3 sequences, more than 35% detected once. The CDR3 length is 18 residues. Points on this clonotype: Its antigen remains unknown.

The receptor was isolated from a man older than 75 in good health. The sequenced material came from blood. This chain connects TRBV12-3 or TRBV12-4 to TRBJ2-7, with TRBD2 matching over 14 bases. The end of the DNA aligns better with TRBJ2-5, so the J call may be wrong. The CDR3 here is CASSPMMGGLAGGETQYF. The CDR3 coding sequence is TGTGCCAGCAGCCCCATGATGGGAGGACTAGCGGGGGGAGAGACCCAGTACTTC.